This TCR beta chain came from a study of CD8+ T cells in alopecia areata. Whole-study context: The study gave treated patients oral tofacitinib at 5 to 10 mg twice daily.

It was cDNA, reverse transcribed from extracted RNA, that served as the sequencing template. Sequencing used immunoSEQ multiplex PCR; TCRdb keeps in-frame clones, though not all of them. The repertoire consists of about 160,000 clones, with roughly 50% occurring once and the leading ten covering 6.5% to 7.5%. The receptor comes from a human donor with alopecia areata. Sequencing was carried out using CD4+ T cells sorted from blood.

CDR3 sequence reads: CAWSPGSGRREQYF. The CDR3 DNA reads TGTGCCTGGAGTCCCGGTAGCGGGAGACGCGAGCAGTACTTC. The rearrangement joins TRBV30 to TRBJ2-7, with 9 nucleotides matching TRBD2. Losses at the gene ends were 2 bases for V and 6 bases for J; bases not matched to a gene: 8. Per germline, CDR1 GTSNPN and CDR2 SVGIG (reference sequence). The CDR3 length is 14 residues.